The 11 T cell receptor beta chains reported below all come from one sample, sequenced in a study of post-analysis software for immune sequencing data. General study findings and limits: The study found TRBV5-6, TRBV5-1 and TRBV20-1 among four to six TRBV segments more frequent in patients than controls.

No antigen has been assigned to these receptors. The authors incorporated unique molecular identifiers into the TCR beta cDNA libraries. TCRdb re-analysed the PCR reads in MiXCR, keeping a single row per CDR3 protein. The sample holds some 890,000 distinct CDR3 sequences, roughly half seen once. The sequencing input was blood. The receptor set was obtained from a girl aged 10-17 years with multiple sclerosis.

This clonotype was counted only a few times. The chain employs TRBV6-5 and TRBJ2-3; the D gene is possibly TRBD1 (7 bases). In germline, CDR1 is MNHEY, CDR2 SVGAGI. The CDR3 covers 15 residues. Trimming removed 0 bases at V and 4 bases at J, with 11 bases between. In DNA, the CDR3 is TGTGCCAGCAGTTACTCTACAGGGGACTCAGATACGCAGTATTTT. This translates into CASSYSTGDSDTQYF.

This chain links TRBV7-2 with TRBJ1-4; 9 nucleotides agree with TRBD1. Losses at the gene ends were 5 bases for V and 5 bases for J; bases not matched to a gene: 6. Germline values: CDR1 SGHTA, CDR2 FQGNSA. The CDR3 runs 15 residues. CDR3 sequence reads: CASSPRQGGNEKLFF. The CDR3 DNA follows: TGTGCCAGCAGCCCAAGACAGGGGGGAAATGAAAAACTGTTTTTT.

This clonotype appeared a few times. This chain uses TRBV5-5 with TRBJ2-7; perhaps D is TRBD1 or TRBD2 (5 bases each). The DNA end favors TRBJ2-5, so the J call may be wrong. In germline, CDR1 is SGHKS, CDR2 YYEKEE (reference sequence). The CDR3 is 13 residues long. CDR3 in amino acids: CASSPGTWETQYF. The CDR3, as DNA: TGTGCCAGCAGCCCCGGGACGTGGGAGACCCAGTACTTC.

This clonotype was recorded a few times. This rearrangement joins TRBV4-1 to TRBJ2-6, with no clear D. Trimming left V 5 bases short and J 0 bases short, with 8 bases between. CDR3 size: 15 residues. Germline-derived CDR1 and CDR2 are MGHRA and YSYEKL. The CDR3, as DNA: TGCGCCAGCAGCAATCTGCACTCTGGGGCCAACGTCCTGACTTTC. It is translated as CASSNLHSGANVLTF.

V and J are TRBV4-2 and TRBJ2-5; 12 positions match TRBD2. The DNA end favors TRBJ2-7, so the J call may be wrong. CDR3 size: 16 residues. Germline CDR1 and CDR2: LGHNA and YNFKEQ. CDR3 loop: CASSQDWTSGVGEQYF. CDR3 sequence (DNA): TGTGCCAGCAGCCAAGATTGGACTAGCGGGGTGGGCGAGCAGTACTTC.

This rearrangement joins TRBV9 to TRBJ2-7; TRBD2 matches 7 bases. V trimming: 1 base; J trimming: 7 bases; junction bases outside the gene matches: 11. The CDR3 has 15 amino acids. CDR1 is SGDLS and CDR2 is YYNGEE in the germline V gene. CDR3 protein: CASSVSALAGEEQYF. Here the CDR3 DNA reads TGTGCCAGCAGCGTATCGGCTTTGGCGGGAGAAGAGCAGTACTTC.

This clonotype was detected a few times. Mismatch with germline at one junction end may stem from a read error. This CDR3 reads CASSLGRNSGANVLTF. For the CDR3, the DNA is TGTGCCAGCAGCTTGGGACGGAACTCTGGGGCCAACGTCCTGACTTTC. The chain combines TRBV5-1 with TRBJ2-6; D is perhaps TRBD1 or TRBD2 (5 bases each). From germline, CDR1 is SGHRS and CDR2 YFSETQ. There are 16 residues in the CDR3.

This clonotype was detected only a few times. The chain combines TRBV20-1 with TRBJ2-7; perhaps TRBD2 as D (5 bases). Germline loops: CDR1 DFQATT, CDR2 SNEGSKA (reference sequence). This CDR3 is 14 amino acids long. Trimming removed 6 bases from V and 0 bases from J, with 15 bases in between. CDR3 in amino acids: CSATRPGSSYEQYF. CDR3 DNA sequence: TGCAGTGCCACCCGACCGGGGAGCTCCTACGAGCAGTACTTC.

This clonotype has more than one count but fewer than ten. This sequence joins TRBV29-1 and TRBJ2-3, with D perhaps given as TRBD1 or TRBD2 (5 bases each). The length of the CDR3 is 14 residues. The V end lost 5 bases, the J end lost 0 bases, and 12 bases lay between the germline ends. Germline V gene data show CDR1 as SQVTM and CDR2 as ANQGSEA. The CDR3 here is CSVLPGPSTDTQYF. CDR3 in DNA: TGCAGCGTTCTCCCGGGACCCAGCACAGATACGCAGTATTTT.

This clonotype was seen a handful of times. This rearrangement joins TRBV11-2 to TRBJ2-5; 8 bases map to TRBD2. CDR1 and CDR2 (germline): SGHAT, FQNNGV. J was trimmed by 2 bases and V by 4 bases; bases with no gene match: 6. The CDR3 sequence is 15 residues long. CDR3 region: CASSSLAGFQETQYF. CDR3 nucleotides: TGTGCCAGCAGCTCTCTAGCGGGTTTTCAAGAGACCCAGTACTTC.

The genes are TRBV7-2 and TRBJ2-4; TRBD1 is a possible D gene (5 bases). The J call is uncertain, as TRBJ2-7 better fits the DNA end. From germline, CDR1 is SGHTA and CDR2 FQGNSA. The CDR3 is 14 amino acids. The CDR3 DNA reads TGTGCCAGCAGTCCCCTCGGACAAGCGTACGAGCAGTACTTC. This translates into CASSPLGQAYEQYF.